These 2 T cell receptor beta chains were all obtained from the same sample, sequenced in a study of blood T cell repertoires in COVID-19. Using immunoSEQ multiplex PCR, the repertoire was profiled, and TCRdb retains in-frame clones only, with some absent. The sample lists approximately 280,000 clones; around nine tenths were seen once. Sequenced material: PBMCs or T cells enriched from blood (not recorded which). These receptors came from a woman in her forties who had recovered from COVID-19.

Written as DNA, the CDR3 is TGTGCCAGCAGTCTTGGACAGGGGGCAGATACGCAGTATTTT. Translation gives CASSLGQGADTQYF. The chain recombines TRBV7-6 with TRBJ2-3, with 10 bases that match TRBD1. This CDR3 contains 14 residues. Germline values: CDR1 SGHVS, CDR2 FNYEAQ. J was trimmed by 4 bases and V by 6 bases; bases with no gene match: 4.

As concerns this clone: The same CDR3 also results from other DNA sequences found in this sample. This sequence joins TRBV27 and TRBJ2-6; 10 bases are a match to TRBD1. The CDR3 has 16 amino acids. CDR1 MNHEY and CDR2 SMNVEV come from the germline V gene (reference sequence). Trimming removed 5 bases from V and 4 bases from J; junction bases left unmatched: 5. The CDR3 is CASSRQGAGGANVLTF. The CDR3 bases are TGTGCCAGCAGTCGACAGGGGGCAGGGGGGGCCAACGTCCTGACTTTC.